A few counts support the clone carrying this T cell receptor (beta chain). These data belong to a study of blood T cell repertoires in COVID-19. The wider study: The cDNA or gDNA used as material had been derived from T cells, B-cell-depleted T cells, or PBMCs.

The CDR3 consists of 16 residues. The germline V and J ends were trimmed by 4 bases and 2 bases, with 18 bases remaining between them. Germline V gene data show CDR1 as KGHSY and CDR2 as FQNENV. Produced via immunoSEQ multiplex PCR; TCRdb's table is partial and in-frame only. The data contain some 400,000 clones, about 87% of them singletons. Sequenced: peripheral blood. The rearrangement uses TRBV16 and TRBJ2-7, with D possibly matching TRBD1 (7 bases). This clonotype originated in a woman aged 25 to 39 with COVID-19, enrolled during active disease. For the CDR3, the DNA is TGTGCCAGCAGCCTCGGGACAGTTGGGACTCCCTACGAGCAGTACTTC. Protein product: CASSLGTVGTPYEQYF.